Below, 2 T cell receptor beta chains from the same sample are listed, as sequenced in a study of regulatory T cells in long-lasting Graves disease (dated by TCRdb to the early 2020s). The library was prepared using multiplex PCR. Sequencing used an Illumina HiSeq 4000. To build TCR beta libraries, CDR3 regions were amplified by Arm-PCR using iRepertoire HTBI primers. TCRdb's own reprocessing of the public reads used fastp at Q25 and MiXCR and kept productive beta chains. When rows share a CDR3 protein, they turn into one entry using the most common DNA and genes. The table for this sample lists about 620,000 distinct CDR3 sequences; under 20% of them were counted only once. Clones ranked in the top ten supply about 18% of the sample. This specimen's time point label, per the study, means: newly diagnosed GD, antithyroid drugs for less than 3 months. RNA was extracted from PBMCs in TRIzol for both TCR sequencing and RNA sequencing.

Separately, the same data were catalogued under a study of T cells in Graves' hyperthyroidism and ophthalmopathy.

Sequenced material: peripheral blood mononuclear cells (PBMCs), taken at new diagnosis, from a patient treated with antithyroid drugs. The receptors stem from a woman aged 25-40 years with Graves disease. Donor details come from another sample of the same person, matched by shared clones.

The rearrangement uses TRBV2 and TRBJ1-6; TRBD1 might be the D (5 bases). Deletions cut 7 bases from V and 8 bases from J, with 15 bases between. The germline V gene encodes CDR1 SNHLY and CDR2 FYNNEI. The CDR3 is 14 residues long. This CDR3 reads CASISRARYSPLHF. DNA of the CDR3: TGTGCCAGCATTTCCAGGGCAAGATATTCACCCCTCCACTTT. Looking up the rest from reference TRBV2 and TRBJ1-6 gives the full variable domain: EPEVTQTPSHQVTQMGQEVILRCVPISNHLYFYWYRQILGQKVEFLVSFYNNEISEKSEIFDDQFSVERPDGSNFTLKIRSTKLEDSAMYFCASISRARYSPLHFGNGTRLTVT.

Ten or more counts support this clonotype. The chain couples TRBV7-8 to TRBJ2-5, with D perhaps matching TRBD1 (5 bases). The germline gives CDR1 SGHVS, CDR2 FQNEAQ. Deletions cut 5 bases from V and 3 bases from J, with 10 bases between. This CDR3 contains 13 residues. For the CDR3, the DNA is TGTGCCAGCAGCCCCCGACAGAAAGAGACCCAGTACTTC. Its translation is CASSPRQKETQYF.